This TCR beta chain was identified in a study of T cell repertoires in cytomegalovirus infection. The CDR3 runs 15 residues. The ends were cut back, 4 bases at V and 11 bases at J, with 23 bases in the middle. Germline V gene lookup returns CDR1 SGHTS and CDR2 YDEGEE. TCRdb re-derived calls from the reads in MiXCR, one entry per CDR3 protein. The data contain about 490,000 distinct CDR3 sequences, 11% of them singletons. This clonotype was seen many times. The sample was PBMCs. The rearrangement links TRBV5-8 to TRBJ2-3; TRBD2 is a possible D gene (6 bases). The receptor was derived from a human donor in good health (CMV status not recorded). Some clones in this sample may be carry-over from other donors' samples. The CDR3 DNA sequence: TGTGCCAGCAGCCTCCAAGCGGGCCGGGGAACCGAGCAGTATTTT. Translation: CASSLQAGRGTEQYF.